These 13 T cell receptor beta chains share one sample of origin, sequenced in a study of blood T cell repertoires in COVID-19. Sequenced by immunoSEQ multiplex PCR; TCRdb stores in-frame clones only, minus some. Of 250,000 to 400,000 clones listed, about nine tenths are singletons. Sequencing used PBMCs or T cells enriched from blood (not recorded which). The receptors stem from a man between 60 and 70 years old who had recovered from COVID-19.

CDR3 region: CATRLGANTGELFF. In nucleotides, the CDR3 is TGTGCCACTCGCCTTGGAGCTAACACCGGGGAGCTGTTTTTT. This chain connects TRBV5-8 to TRBJ2-2, with D uncertain. The CDR3 is 14 amino acids. CDR1 and CDR2 from the germline V gene are SGHTS and YDEGEE. Trimming left V 9 bases short and J 2 bases short, with 14 bases between.

This rearrangement joins TRBV2 to TRBJ1-1; 9 bases align to TRBD1. V shed 2 bases, J shed 4 bases, and the junction held 8 bases outside the gene matches. Germline CDR1 and CDR2: SNHLY and FYNNEI. The length of the CDR3 is 16 residues. The CDR3 nucleotides read TGTGCCAGCAGTGAAAGGGACAGGGAGTCGGTCACTGAAGCTTTCTTT. Protein product: CASSERDRESVTEAFF.

CDR3 amino acids: CASSGGRDQPQHF. CDR3 DNA: TGCGCCAGCAGCGGAGGGAGGGATCAGCCCCAGCATTTT. The chain links TRBV4-3 to TRBJ1-5; D not resolved. CDR3 size: 13 residues. Trimming left V 5 bases short and J 5 bases short, with 10 bases between. Per the germline V gene, CDR1 is LGHNA and CDR2 is YSLEER.

The rearrangement uses TRBV15 and TRBJ2-1; 7 nucleotides align to TRBD2. The trim removed 5 bases at V and 0 bases at J, leaving 13 bases unmatched. CDR1 is LNHNV and CDR2 is YYDKDF in the germline V gene (reference sequence). The CDR3 is 18 amino acids. The CDR3 protein is CATSPNPGRALSYNEQFF. The CDR3 nucleotides read TGTGCCACCAGCCCAAACCCGGGGAGGGCCCTCTCCTACAATGAGCAGTTCTTC.

This chain connects TRBV4-3 to TRBJ2-4; 8 bases match TRBD2. The CDR3 length is 18 residues. With V trimmed by 1 base and J by 5 bases, 13 bases remained unmatched. Germline CDR1 and CDR2: LGHNA and YSLEER. The CDR3 loop is CASSQVAGLDRIQNIQYF. The CDR3 bases are TGCGCCAGCAGCCAAGTAGCGGGACTAGATCGTATCCAAAACATTCAGTACTTC.

The rearrangement uses TRBV15 and TRBJ1-6; the match to TRBD1 covers 10 bases. This CDR3 spans 16 amino acids. CDR1 LNHNV and CDR2 YYDKDF come from the germline V gene (reference sequence). V lost 3 bases, J lost 8 bases, and 7 bases stayed unmatched. The CDR3 sequence: CATSSNPGQGYSPLHF. In DNA form, the CDR3 reads TGTGCCACCAGCAGTAATCCGGGACAGGGGTATTCACCCCTCCACTTT.

The chain employs TRBV3-1 (or the pseudogene TRBV3-2) and TRBJ1-1, with 7 nucleotides matching TRBD1. V lost 10 bases, J lost 4 bases, and 6 bases stayed unmatched. Germline V lookup: CDR1 LGHDT, CDR2 YNNKEL (reference sequence). The CDR3 runs 12 residues. This CDR3 is CATGSGGTEAFF. The CDR3 DNA reads as TGTGCCACTGGATCAGGGGGCACTGAAGCTTTCTTT.

This chain connects TRBV27 to TRBJ2-7, with D possibly TRBD1 on 5 matching bases. Germline V lookup: CDR1 MNHEY, CDR2 SMNVEV (reference sequence). The V and J ends lost 3 bases and 3 bases respectively, with 12 bases between them. There are 14 residues in the CDR3. DNA of the CDR3: TGTGCCAGCAGTTTGGGGTGGGGCCACTACGAGCAGTACTTC. This encodes CASSLGWGHYEQYF.

This sequence joins TRBV6-5 and TRBJ2-1, with 11 bases that match TRBD1. CDR3 length equals 15 residues. V lost 5 bases and J lost 6; bases outside the gene matches: 6. Germline loops: CDR1 MNHEY, CDR2 SVGAGI. Here the CDR3 DNA reads TGTGCCAGCAGTCCGACCGGGACAGGGGGCAATGAGCAGTTCTTC. Translation: CASSPTGTGGNEQFF.

The chain carries TRBV5-6 and TRBJ1-1; D call uncertain. V lost 4 bases, J lost 1 base, and 8 bases lay in between. The germline CDR1 and CDR2 sequences are SGHDT and YYEEEE. This CDR3 region has 13 residues. CDR3 nucleotides: TGTGCCAGCAGCCCCACAGAGAACACTGAAGCTTTCTTT. Protein product: CASSPTENTEAFF.

Here the CDR3 DNA reads TGTGCCAGTAGTATTGGACTAGCCGGCAACGAGCAGTACTTC. Encoded protein: CASSIGLAGNEQYF. The gene calls are TRBV19 and TRBJ2-7; 8 positions agree with TRBD2. CDR1 and CDR2 from the germline V gene are LNHDA and SQIVND (reference sequence). The CDR3 runs to 14 residues. V was clipped by 3 bases and J by 5 bases; unmatched bases: 6.

The rearrangement joins TRBV25-1 to TRBJ1-1, with no clear D. Germline CDR1 and CDR2: MGHDK and SYGVNS. With 1 base removed from V and 13 bases from J, the gap between germline ends came to 22 bases. The CDR3 contains 15 residues. CDR3 amino acids: CASSELKWTKLKLFF. CDR3 DNA sequence: TGTGCCAGCAGTGAATTAAAGTGGACTAAACTGAAGCTTTTCTTT.

The chain combines TRBV9 with TRBJ1-1, with 11 positions matching TRBD1. With 3 bases clipped from V and 4 bases from J, the junction kept 2 bases outside the gene matches. Germline V gene lookup returns CDR1 SGDLS and CDR2 YYNGEE. There are 14 residues in the CDR3. In DNA form, the CDR3 reads TGTGCCAGCAGCGAAGGGACAGGGGGCACTGAAGCTTTCTTT. Its protein is CASSEGTGGTEAFF.